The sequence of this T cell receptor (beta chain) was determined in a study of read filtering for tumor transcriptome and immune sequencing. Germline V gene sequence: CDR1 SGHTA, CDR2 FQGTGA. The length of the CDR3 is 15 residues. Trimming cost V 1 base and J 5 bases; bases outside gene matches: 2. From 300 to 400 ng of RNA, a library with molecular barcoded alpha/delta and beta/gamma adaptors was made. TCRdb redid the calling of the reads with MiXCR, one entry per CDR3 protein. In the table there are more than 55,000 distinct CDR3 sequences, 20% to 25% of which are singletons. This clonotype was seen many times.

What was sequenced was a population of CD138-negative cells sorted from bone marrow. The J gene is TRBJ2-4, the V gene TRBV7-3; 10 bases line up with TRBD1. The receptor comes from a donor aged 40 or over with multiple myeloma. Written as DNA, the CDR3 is TGTGCCAGCAGCTTAAAAGGGACAGGGGAAAACATTCAGTACTTC. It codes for CASSLKGTGENIQYF.